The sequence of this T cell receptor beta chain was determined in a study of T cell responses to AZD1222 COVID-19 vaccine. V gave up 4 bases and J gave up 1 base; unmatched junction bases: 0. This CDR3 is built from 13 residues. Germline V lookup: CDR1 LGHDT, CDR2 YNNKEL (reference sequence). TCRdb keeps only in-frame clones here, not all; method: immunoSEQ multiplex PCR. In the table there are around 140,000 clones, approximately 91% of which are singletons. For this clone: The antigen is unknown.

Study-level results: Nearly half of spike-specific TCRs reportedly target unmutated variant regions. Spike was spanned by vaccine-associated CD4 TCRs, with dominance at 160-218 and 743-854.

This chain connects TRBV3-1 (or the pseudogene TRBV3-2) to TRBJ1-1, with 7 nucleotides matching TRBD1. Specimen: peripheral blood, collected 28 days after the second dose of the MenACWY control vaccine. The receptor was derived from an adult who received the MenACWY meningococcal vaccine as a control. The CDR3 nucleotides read TGTGCCAGCAGCCGACAGGGGAACACTGAAGCTTTCTTT. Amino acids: CASSRQGNTEAFF.